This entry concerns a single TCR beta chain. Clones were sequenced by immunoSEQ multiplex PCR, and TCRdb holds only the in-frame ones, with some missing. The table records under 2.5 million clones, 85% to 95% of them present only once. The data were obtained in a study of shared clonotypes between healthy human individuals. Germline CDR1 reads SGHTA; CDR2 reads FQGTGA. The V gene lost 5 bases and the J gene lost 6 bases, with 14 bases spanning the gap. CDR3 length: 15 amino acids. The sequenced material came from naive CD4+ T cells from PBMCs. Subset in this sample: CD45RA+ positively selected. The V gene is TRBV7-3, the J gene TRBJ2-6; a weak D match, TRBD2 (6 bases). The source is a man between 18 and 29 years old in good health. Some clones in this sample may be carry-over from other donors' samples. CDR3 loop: CASSPGSGQANVLTF. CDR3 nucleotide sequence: TGTGCCAGCAGCCCCGGGAGTGGGCAGGCCAACGTCCTGACTTTC.